The 10 T cell receptor beta chains given below trace back to one sample, sequenced in a study of blood T cell repertoires in COVID-19. The protocol was immunoSEQ multiplex PCR, while the TCRdb copy is restricted to in-frame clones and leaves out a portion. The data contain under 450,000 clones, 65% to 90% of them singletons. Specimen: peripheral blood. Receptors were obtained from a woman in her sixties with COVID-19, enrolled during active disease.

This chain uses TRBV5-8 with TRBJ2-7; 7 positions agree with TRBD1. Looked up from germline, CDR1 is SGHTS and CDR2 is YDEGEE. After removal of 1 base from V and 1 base from J, the junction contained 11 bases not matched to a gene. The CDR3 runs to 17 residues. CDR3 bases: TGTGCCAGCAGCTTGCCCCCTCGCAGGGGGAGTTCCTACGAGCAGTACTTC. It encodes CASSLPPRRGSSYEQYF.

The chain employs TRBV5-1 and TRBJ2-3; maybe TRBD2 (7 bases). Trimming removed 2 bases from V and 1 base from J, with 11 bases in between. From germline, CDR1 is SGHRS and CDR2 YFSETQ. The CDR3 loop spans 15 amino acids. The CDR3 nucleotides are TGCGCCAGCAGCTTACAGGGAGGGGGCACAGATACGCAGTATTTT. Its translation is CASSLQGGGTDTQYF.

V and J are TRBV19 and TRBJ1-1; 8 bases fit TRBD1. Trimming at V came to 5 bases and at J to 1 base, leaving 3 bases not matched to a gene. The CDR3 is 14 residues long. CDR1 and CDR2 (germline): LNHDA, SQIVND (reference sequence). CDR3 residues: CASSQQGGNTEAFF. For the CDR3, the DNA is TGTGCCAGTAGTCAACAGGGGGGGAACACTGAAGCTTTCTTT. The variable domain in full, completed from reference TRBV19 and TRBJ1-1, reads DGGITQSPKYLFRKEGQNVTLSCEQNLNHDAMYWYRQDPGQGLRLIYYSQIVNDFQKGDIAEGYSVSREKKESFPLTVTSAQKNPTAFYLCASSQQGGNTEAFFGQGTRLTVV.

The rearrangement links TRBV7-9 to TRBJ1-5; D gene uncertain. V was trimmed by 3 bases and J by 0 bases, leaving 6 bases between them. The germline gives CDR1 SEHNR, CDR2 FQNEAQ (reference sequence). The CDR3 is made up of 14 amino acids. The CDR3 sequence: CASSFSYSNQPQHF. DNA of the CDR3: TGTGCCAGCAGCTTTTCGTATAGCAATCAGCCCCAGCATTTT.

A remark on this clone: This sample also contains other DNA sequences that code for the same CDR3. V is TRBV7-6 and J is TRBJ2-2; D is possibly TRBD1 (6 bases). This CDR3 is built from 14 residues. In germline, CDR1 is SGHVS, CDR2 FNYEAQ. Trimming took 5 bases from V and 2 from J, leaving 9 bases between them. CDR3 residues: CASSPGTNTGELFF. The CDR3 bases are TGTGCCAGCAGCCCCGGGACAAACACCGGGGAGCTGTTTTTT.

The rearrangement links TRBV7-2 to TRBJ2-7, with TRBD1 matching 10 bases. The V gene end was trimmed by 5 bases and the J gene end by 4 bases; junction bases not matched to a gene: 2. CDR1 is SGHTA, CDR2 FQGNSA, per germline. The CDR3 loop spans 13 amino acids. CDR3 DNA sequence: TGTGCCAGCAGCCGACAGGGGGCTTACGAGCAGTACTTC. It codes for CASSRQGAYEQYF.

A few counts support this clone. This chain uses TRBV5-1 with TRBJ2-3; the match to TRBD2 covers 13 bases. This CDR3 is 14 amino acids long. Trimming cost V 3 bases and J 7 bases; bases outside gene matches: 2. The germline V gene has CDR1 SGHRS and CDR2 YFSETQ. This CDR3 is CASSYGTSGNTQYF. The CDR3 DNA reads as TGCGCCAGCAGCTACGGGACTAGCGGGAATACGCAGTATTTT.

The V and J genes are TRBV27 and TRBJ1-5; 9 nucleotides align to TRBD1. The V segment lost 8 bases and the J segment 7 bases; nucleotides outside the gene matches: 6. Germline loops: CDR1 MNHEY, CDR2 SMNVEV (reference sequence). The CDR3 consists of 13 residues. CDR3 sequence (DNA): TGTGCCAGCCGCGGGACAGGGATACAGCCCCAGCATTTT. It codes for CASRGTGIQPQHF.

The chain couples TRBV4-1 to TRBJ1-5; TRBD1 might be the D (6 bases). CDR3 size: 15 residues. Germline loops: CDR1 MGHRA, CDR2 YSYEKL. V lost 2 bases to trimming and J lost 6 bases, with 14 bases between them. CDR3: CASSQLQGKGQPQHF. CDR3 in DNA: TGCGCCAGCAGCCAACTGCAGGGGAAGGGTCAGCCCCAGCATTTT.

V and J are TRBV18 and TRBJ2-3, with 7 positions matching TRBD1. V was clipped by 4 bases and J by 0 bases; unmatched bases: 4. From germline, CDR1 is KGHSH and CDR2 LQKENI. The CDR3 length is 15 residues. The CDR3 nucleotides are TGTGCCAGCTCACTCCAGACAGGGAGCACAGATACGCAGTATTTT. Its translation: CASSLQTGSTDTQYF. Together with reference TRBV18 and TRBJ2-3, the CDR3 gives the full variable domain: NAGVMQNPRHLVRRRGQEARLRCSPMKGHSHVYWYRQLPEEGLKFMVYLQKENIIDESGMPKERFSAEFPKEGPSILRIQQVVRGDSAAYFCASSLQTGSTDTQYFGPGTRLTVL.